A single sample gave rise to the 29 T cell receptor beta chains below, sequenced in a study of blood T cell repertoires in COVID-19 (dated by TCRdb to about 2020). The library was made by the immunoSEQ multiplex PCR assay. TCRdb mirrors the immuneACCESS table, restricted to in-frame sequences. Some clones are absent from its copies; in checked studies, under half trace to an unresolved V gene, and the reason for the others is unknown. The sample table contains 280,000 or so clones; only one count was recorded for about 91% of them. The top ten clonotypes cover just under 7% of the sample. The sample comprised peripheral blood. The source is a woman aged 25 to 45 who had recovered from COVID-19.

This clone has just a few counts. The chain uses TRBV5-1 and TRBJ1-1, with D perhaps matching TRBD1 (6 bases). The CDR3 spans 14 residues. In germline, CDR1 is SGHRS, CDR2 YFSETQ. V lost 4 bases and J 4 bases, leaving 14 bases between the germline ends. The CDR3 DNA reads as TGCGCCAGCAGCAAGTACAGGGTTAGCACTGAAGCTTTCTTT. It is translated as CASSKYRVSTEAFF.

This chain uses TRBV5-8 with TRBJ1-5, with D maybe TRBD1 (6 bases). Trimming cost V 4 bases and J 6 bases, with 14 bases left between them. Germline V CDR1 and CDR2: SGHTS, YDEGEE. The CDR3 extends over 14 amino acids. CDR3 amino acids: CASSKGQPGQPQHF. For the CDR3, the DNA is TGTGCCAGCAGCAAAGGACAGCCCGGTCAGCCCCAGCATTTT. Based on the CDR3 plus reference TRBV5-8 and TRBJ1-5, the full variable domain is EAGVTQSPTHLIKTRGQQATLRCSPISGHTSVYWYQQALGLGLQFLLWYDEGEERNRGNFPPRFSGRQFPNYSSELNVNALELEDSALYLCASSKGQPGQPQHFGDGTRLSIL.

This clone was seen only a few times. V is TRBV11-2 and J is TRBJ2-4; D possibly corresponds to TRBD2 (7 bases). V shed 0 bases and J shed 3 bases, with 15 bases lying between them. The germline V gene has CDR1 SGHAT and CDR2 FQNNGV. The CDR3 is 17 amino acids. CDR3 bases: TGTGCCAGCAGCTTAGATGAGGGGGGGTTTGGCAAAAACATTCAGTACTTC. This encodes CASSLDEGGFGKNIQYF.

The chain joins TRBV19 to TRBJ1-1; weak D call: TRBD1 (6 bases). This CDR3 region has 13 residues. The V and J ends lost 5 bases and 4 bases respectively, with 11 bases between them. Germline CDR1 and CDR2: LNHDA and SQIVND (reference sequence). The CDR3 loop reads CASSAPQGTEAFF. The DNA of the CDR3 is TGTGCCAGTAGTGCCCCACAGGGCACTGAAGCTTTCTTT. Full variable domain (outside the CDR3, taken from reference TRBV19 and TRBJ1-1): DGGITQSPKYLFRKEGQNVTLSCEQNLNHDAMYWYRQDPGQGLRLIYYSQIVNDFQKGDIAEGYSVSREKKESFPLTVTSAQKNPTAFYLCASSAPQGTEAFFGQGTRLTVV.

The chain recombines TRBV6-2 or TRBV6-3 with TRBJ1-2; D unresolved. Germline lookup yields CDR1 MNHEY and CDR2 SVGEGT. The CDR3 contains 13 residues. V was cut by 6 bases and J by 2 bases, with 10 bases left in between. The DNA for the CDR3 is TGTGCCAGCAGCGACAAGGCCAACTATGGCTACACCTTC. Its protein is CASSDKANYGYTF.

J is TRBJ2-3 and V is TRBV11-3; tentative D call: TRBD2 (5 bases). V dropped 5 bases and J dropped 2 bases, with 8 bases sitting between them. This CDR3 contains 13 residues. Looked up from germline, CDR1 is SGHNT and CDR2 is YENEEA. The CDR3 sequence: CASSPDFTDTQYF. The DNA of the CDR3 is TGTGCCAGCAGCCCGGACTTCACAGATACGCAGTATTTT.

V is TRBV13 and J is TRBJ2-3, with a tentative D call TRBD2 (5 bases). Germline lookup yields CDR1 PRHDT and CDR2 FYEKMQ (reference sequence). The CDR3 extends over 15 amino acids. Trimming left V 2 bases short and J 3 bases short, with 12 bases between. CDR3 residues: CASSLSGRGTDTQYF. CDR3 DNA sequence: TGTGCCAGCAGCTTATCGGGTAGAGGGACAGATACGCAGTATTTT.

J is TRBJ2-1 and V is TRBV7-7, with TRBD2 matching 8 bases. CDR1 and CDR2 (germline): SSHAT, FNYEAQ (reference sequence). This CDR3 has 16 residues. The V and J ends lost 3 bases and 7 bases, in that order; junction bases with no gene match: 11. CDR3 in DNA: TGTGCCAGCAGCTTGGATAGGGCGGGGGGCCAAAATGAGCAGTTCTTC. It encodes CASSLDRAGGQNEQFF.

This chain connects TRBV10-3 to TRBJ2-3; D might be TRBD2 (6 bases). The CDR3 loop spans 14 amino acids. The ends were cut back, 2 bases at V and 3 bases at J, with 9 bases in the middle. The germline CDR1 and CDR2 sequences are ENHRY and SYGVKD. The CDR3 coding sequence is TGTGCCATCAGTGAGCAGACTAGTACAGATACGCAGTATTTT. It translates to CAISEQTSTDTQYF.

The chain combines TRBV7-3 with TRBJ1-1; 10 bases map to TRBD1. V lost 5 bases, J lost 4 bases, and 13 bases stayed unmatched. The germline V gene encodes CDR1 SGHTA and CDR2 FQGTGA. This CDR3 has 17 residues. The CDR3 here is CASSRRSGTGVFTEAFF. CDR3 coding DNA: TGTGCCAGCAGCAGACGGTCCGGGACAGGGGTGTTCACTGAAGCTTTCTTT.

The chain employs TRBV28 and TRBJ1-5, with D tentatively TRBD1 (6 bases). This CDR3 region has 14 residues. Germline-derived CDR1 and CDR2 are MDHEN and SYDVKM. The V gene lost 5 bases and the J gene lost 4 bases, with 12 bases spanning the gap. The CDR3, as DNA: TGTGCCAGCAGTCTCCCGACAGGTAATCAGCCCCAGCATTTT. It encodes CASSLPTGNQPQHF.

The chain has TRBV30 and TRBJ1-5, with 8 positions matching TRBD1. The ends lost 3 bases at V and 5 bases at J; junction bases unmatched: 9. The CDR3 totals 15 residues. CDR1 and CDR2 from the germline V gene are GTSNPN and SVGIG (reference sequence). In nucleotides, the CDR3 is TGTGCCTGGAGCACCGGGACAGGCGGATATCAGCCCCAGCATTTT. This translates into CAWSTGTGGYQPQHF.

V usage is TRBV7-2 and J usage is TRBJ1-2, with TRBD1 as a possible D gene (5 bases). The CDR3 length is 14 residues. Germline CDR1 reads SGHTA; CDR2 reads FQGNSA. V dropped 5 bases and J dropped 3 bases, with 13 bases sitting between them. Written as DNA, the CDR3 is TGTGCCAGCAGCCAACCGGCGGGGGACTATGGCTACACCTTC. Encoded protein: CASSQPAGDYGYTF.

The count of this clone is one. This chain links TRBV28 with TRBJ1-2; 7 nucleotides line up with TRBD1. There are 15 residues in the CDR3. Per germline, CDR1 MDHEN and CDR2 SYDVKM. The trim removed 3 bases at V and 5 bases at J, leaving 9 bases unmatched. Written as DNA, the CDR3 is TGTGCCAGCAGTTTCCGGGCAGGGGGGATTTATGGCTACACCTTC. Translating gives CASSFRAGGIYGYTF.

The rearrangement uses TRBV3-1 (or the pseudogene TRBV3-2) and TRBJ2-5; a possible D gene is TRBD1 (5 bases). Trimming removed 4 bases at V and 14 bases at J, with 20 bases between. From germline, CDR1 is LGHDT and CDR2 YNNKEL (reference sequence). This CDR3 contains 13 residues. The CDR3 spells CASSPIKGGRGYF. The CDR3 DNA sequence: TGTGCCAGCAGCCCGATAAAGGGTGGTAGGGGTTACTTC.

V is TRBV28 and J is TRBJ2-6; the D is unclear. Germline V lookup: CDR1 MDHEN, CDR2 SYDVKM. This CDR3 has 17 amino acids. Deletions cut 1 base from V and 0 bases from J, with 10 bases between. As DNA, the CDR3 is TGTGCCAGCAGTTTATTACTCCCCCCCTCTGGGGCCAACGTCCTGACTTTC. It is translated as CASSLLLPPSGANVLTF.

The chain joins TRBV7-8 to TRBJ2-5; D not certain. V lost 0 bases and J lost 1, with 6 bases in between. This CDR3 comprises 14 residues. From germline, CDR1 is SGHVS and CDR2 FQNEAQ. Written as DNA, the CDR3 is TGTGCCAGCAGCTTAGCGGCCATCCAAGAGACCCAGTACTTC. Protein product: CASSLAAIQETQYF.

The CDR3 DNA sequence: TGTGCCAGCAGCCCGATCCCGGACGGGCAGGGGGATCAGCCCCAGCATTTT. This gives the protein CASSPIPDGQGDQPQHF. The rearrangement links TRBV16 to TRBJ1-5, with 7 bases lining up with TRBD1. J gave up 5 bases and V 4 bases, and 14 bases lay outside the gene matches. The germline CDR1 and CDR2 sequences are KGHSY and FQNENV. This CDR3 is built from 17 residues.

This chain links TRBV5-1 with TRBJ2-7; 7 bases align to TRBD1. Germline trimming cut 4 bases from V and 7 bases from J; bases unmatched to any gene: 8. Germline-derived CDR1 and CDR2 are SGHRS and YFSETQ. The length of the CDR3 is 13 residues. Here the CDR3 DNA reads TGCGCCAGCAGCGACCCGACAGGGTATGAGCAGTACTTC. Amino acids: CASSDPTGYEQYF.

The gene calls are TRBV3-1 (or the pseudogene TRBV3-2) and TRBJ1-2, with a tentative D call TRBD1 (5 bases). Between the trimmed V and J ends, which lost 4 bases and 7 bases, there was a span of 28 bases. CDR1 is LGHDT and CDR2 is YNNKEL in the germline V gene (reference sequence). The CDR3 is 18 residues long. The CDR3 nucleotides read TGTGCCAGCAGCCGCCAATACAGGCCCTCTTCGGGGACTATTGGCTACACCTTC. It codes for CASSRQYRPSSGTIGYTF.

The chain carries TRBV27 and TRBJ2-5, with TRBD2 identical over 8 bases. The CDR3 is 17 amino acids. CDR1 MNHEY and CDR2 SMNVEV come from the germline V gene (reference sequence). Trimming at V came to 3 bases and at J to 2 bases, leaving 11 bases not matched to a gene. CDR3 protein: CASSLGTGLGAQETQYF. CDR3 DNA: TGTGCCAGCAGTTTGGGGACGGGACTAGGGGCGCAAGAGACCCAGTACTTC.

The chain has TRBV5-1 and TRBJ2-5, with 10 bases that match TRBD2. The CDR3 has 16 residues. The germline CDR1 and CDR2 sequences are SGHRS and YFSETQ. Unmatched junction bases numbered 5, after V lost 2 bases and J lost 1 base. CDR3 coding DNA: TGCGCCAGCAGCTTTTACAGCGGGGGGGCCCAAGAGACCCAGTACTTC. Its translation is CASSFYSGGAQETQYF.

This clone was recorded only once. This chain connects TRBV6-2 or TRBV6-3 to TRBJ2-7; 9 bases line up with TRBD1. V dropped 4 bases and J dropped 5; count of bases not matched to a gene: 6. The CDR3 loop spans 14 amino acids. CDR1 and CDR2 from the germline V gene are MNHEY and SVGEGT. The CDR3 sequence is CASSSRDRAHEQYF. CDR3 nucleotide sequence: TGTGCCAGCAGTTCCCGGGACAGGGCCCACGAGCAGTACTTC.

V is TRBV29-1 and J is TRBJ1-2, with 7 positions matching TRBD1. The CDR3 totals 14 residues. CDR1 is SQVTM and CDR2 is ANQGSEA in the germline V gene. V lost 0 bases to trimming and J lost 4 bases; unmatched junction nucleotides: 5. DNA for the CDR3: TGCAGCGTTGAAGATCGCGGGGACAGCTATGGCTACACCTTC. As protein: CSVEDRGDSYGYTF. Combining the CDR3 with reference TRBV29-1 and TRBJ1-2 gives the whole variable domain SAVISQKPSRDICQRGTSLTIQCQVDSQVTMMFWYRQQPGQSLTLIATANQGSEATYESGFVIDKFPISRPNLTFSTLTVSNMSPEDSSIYLCSVEDRGDSYGYTFGSGTRLTVV.

The count of this clone is one. The chain links TRBV2 to TRBJ1-5; D unclear. The CDR3 runs 14 residues. V lost 4 bases to trimming and J lost 0 bases, with 7 bases between them. CDR1 SNHLY and CDR2 FYNNEI come from the germline V gene. The CDR3 reads CASSATSSNQPQHF. In nucleotides, the CDR3 is TGTGCCAGCAGTGCGACATCTAGCAATCAGCCCCAGCATTTT. Full variable domain (rest looked up from reference TRBV2 and TRBJ1-5): EPEVTQTPSHQVTQMGQEVILRCVPISNHLYFYWYRQILGQKVEFLVSFYNNEISEKSEIFDDQFSVERPDGSNFTLKIRSTKLEDSAMYFCASSATSSNQPQHFGDGTRLSIL.

J is TRBJ2-5 and V is TRBV5-1; 9 bases map to TRBD2. CDR3 size: 19 residues. V lost 0 bases to trimming and J lost 5 bases; unmatched junction nucleotides: 17. Germline CDR1 and CDR2: SGHRS and YFSETQ. CDR3 residues: CASSLARGRRGGSVETQYF. CDR3 DNA sequence: TGCGCCAGCAGCTTGGCCCGGGGAAGGCGGGGGGGCTCGGTGGAGACCCAGTACTTC.

This clone was observed a single time. The V gene is TRBV5-1, the J gene TRBJ1-4, with 7 nucleotides matching TRBD1. The CDR3 covers 16 residues. Germline values: CDR1 SGHRS, CDR2 YFSETQ. The ends lost 4 bases at V and 3 bases at J; junction bases unmatched: 9. Here the CDR3 DNA reads TGCGCCAGCAGCCATACACAGGGGCGGTCTAATGAAAAACTGTTTTTT. This sequence encodes CASSHTQGRSNEKLFF.

V gene TRBV2 combines with J gene TRBJ1-1; D uncertain. Germline V gives CDR1 SNHLY, CDR2 FYNNEI. The CDR3 is made up of 16 amino acids. V was trimmed by 6 bases and J by 7 bases, leaving 24 bases between them. CDR3 sequence (DNA): TGTGCCAGCAGATTTTCTCAGGAGGCAGTACAATTTGAAGCTTTCTTT. It encodes CASRFSQEAVQFEAFF.

This clone has a handful of counts. The rearrangement joins TRBV4-1 to TRBJ1-5, with unresolved D. CDR1 and CDR2 (germline): MGHRA, YSYEKL. V lost 2 bases, J lost 0 bases, and 5 bases lay in between. The CDR3 has 14 amino acids. Here the CDR3 reads CASSQIRSNQPQHF. The CDR3 nucleotides are TGCGCCAGCAGCCAAATCCGTAGCAATCAGCCCCAGCATTTT.